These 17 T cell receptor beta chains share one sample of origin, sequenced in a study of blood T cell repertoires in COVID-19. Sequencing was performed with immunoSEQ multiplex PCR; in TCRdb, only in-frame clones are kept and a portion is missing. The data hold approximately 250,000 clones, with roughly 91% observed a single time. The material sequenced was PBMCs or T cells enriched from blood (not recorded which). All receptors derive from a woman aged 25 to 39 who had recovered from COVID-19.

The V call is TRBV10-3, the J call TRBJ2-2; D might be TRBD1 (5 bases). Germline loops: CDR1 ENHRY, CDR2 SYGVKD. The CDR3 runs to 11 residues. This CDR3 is CVGRSTGELFF. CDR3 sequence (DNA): TGTGTGGGGCGGAGCACCGGGGAGCTGTTTTTT.

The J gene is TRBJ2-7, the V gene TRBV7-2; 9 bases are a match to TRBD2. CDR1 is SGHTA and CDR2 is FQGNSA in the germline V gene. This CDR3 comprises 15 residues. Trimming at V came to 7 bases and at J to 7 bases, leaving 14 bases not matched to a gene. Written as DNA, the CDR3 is TGTGCCAGCAATGCCATAGCGGGAGTACCGGGAGAGCAGTACTTC. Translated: CASNAIAGVPGEQYF.

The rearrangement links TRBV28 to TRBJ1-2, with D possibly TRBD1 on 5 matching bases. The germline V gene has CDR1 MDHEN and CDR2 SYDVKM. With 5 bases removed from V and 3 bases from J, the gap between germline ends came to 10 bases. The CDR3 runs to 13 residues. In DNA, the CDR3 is TGTGCCAGCAGTCAGGGATTCGACTATGGCTACACCTTC. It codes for CASSQGFDYGYTF.

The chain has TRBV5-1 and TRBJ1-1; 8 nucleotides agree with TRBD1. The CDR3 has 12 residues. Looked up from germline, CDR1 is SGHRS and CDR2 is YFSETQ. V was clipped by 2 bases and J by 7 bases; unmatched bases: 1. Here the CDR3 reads CASSLGQGEAFF. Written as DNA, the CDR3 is TGCGCCAGCAGCTTAGGACAGGGTGAAGCTTTCTTT.

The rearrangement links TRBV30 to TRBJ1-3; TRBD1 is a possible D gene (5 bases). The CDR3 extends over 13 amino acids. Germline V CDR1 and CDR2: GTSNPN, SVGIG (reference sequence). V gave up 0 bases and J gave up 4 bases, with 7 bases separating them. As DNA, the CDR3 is TGTGCCTGGAGTGTTTCAGGGGGAAACACCATATATTTT. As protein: CAWSVSGGNTIYF.

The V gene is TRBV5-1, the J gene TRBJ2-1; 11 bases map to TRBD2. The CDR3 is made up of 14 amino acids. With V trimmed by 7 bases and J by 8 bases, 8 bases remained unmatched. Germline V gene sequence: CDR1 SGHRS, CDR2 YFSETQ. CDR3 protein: CASCETSGTYEQFF. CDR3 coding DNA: TGCGCCAGCTGTGAGACTAGCGGGACATATGAGCAGTTCTTC.

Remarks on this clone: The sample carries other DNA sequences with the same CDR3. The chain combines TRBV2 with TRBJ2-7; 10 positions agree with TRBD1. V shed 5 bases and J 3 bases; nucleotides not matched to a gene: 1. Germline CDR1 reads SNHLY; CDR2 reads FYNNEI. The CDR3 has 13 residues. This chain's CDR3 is CASSRDRGYEQYF. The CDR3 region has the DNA TGTGCCAGCAGTCGGGACAGGGGCTACGAGCAGTACTTC.

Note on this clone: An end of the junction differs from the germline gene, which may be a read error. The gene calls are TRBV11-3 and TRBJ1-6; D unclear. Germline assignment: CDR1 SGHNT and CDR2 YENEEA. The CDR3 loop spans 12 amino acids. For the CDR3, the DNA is TGTGCCAGCAGCTTAGGTAATCCACCCCTCCACTTT. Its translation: CASSLGNPPLHF.

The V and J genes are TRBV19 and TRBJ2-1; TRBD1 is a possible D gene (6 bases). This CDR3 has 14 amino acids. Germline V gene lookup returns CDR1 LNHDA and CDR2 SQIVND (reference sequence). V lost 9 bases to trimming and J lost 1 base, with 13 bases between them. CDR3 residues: CASSFQGSYNEQFF. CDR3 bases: TGTGCCAGCAGTTTTCAGGGGTCCTACAATGAGCAGTTCTTC.

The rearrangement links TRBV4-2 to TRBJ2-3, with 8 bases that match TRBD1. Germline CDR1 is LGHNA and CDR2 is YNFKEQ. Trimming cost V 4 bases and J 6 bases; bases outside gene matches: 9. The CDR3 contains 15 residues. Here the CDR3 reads CASSPGTGPRDTQYF. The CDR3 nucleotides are TGTGCCAGCAGCCCAGGGACAGGACCCCGCGATACGCAGTATTTT.

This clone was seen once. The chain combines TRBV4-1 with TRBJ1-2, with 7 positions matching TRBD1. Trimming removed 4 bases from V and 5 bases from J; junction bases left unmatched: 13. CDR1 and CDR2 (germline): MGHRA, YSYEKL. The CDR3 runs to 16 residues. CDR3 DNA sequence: TGCGCCAGCAGCCTGGAGGGCACACTACAGGGGTATGGCTACACCTTC. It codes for CASSLEGTLQGYGYTF.

For the CDR3, the DNA is TGTGCCTGGAGTGTACATGGAGGGTACACTGAAGCTTTCTTT. Residues: CAWSVHGGYTEAFF. The rearrangement links TRBV30 to TRBJ1-1; D is ambiguous. V lost 0 bases to trimming and J lost 3 bases, with 11 bases between them. Germline V gene lookup returns CDR1 GTSNPN and CDR2 SVGIG (reference sequence). The CDR3 has 14 residues.

The CDR3 sequence is CAWSPGTGPGYSNQPQHF. The CDR3 DNA reads as TGTGCCTGGAGTCCGGGGACAGGGCCGGGGTATAGCAATCAGCCCCAGCATTTT. The rearrangement joins TRBV30 to TRBJ1-5, with 9 bases identical to TRBD1. The ends lost 2 bases at V and 0 bases at J; junction bases unmatched: 11. Germline V lookup: CDR1 GTSNPN, CDR2 SVGIG (reference sequence). This CDR3 comprises 18 residues.

The CDR3 loop reads CASSQGGNSPFTEAFF. The CDR3 DNA sequence: TGCGCCAGCAGCCAGGGAGGGAATAGTCCTTTCACTGAAGCTTTCTTT. V and J are TRBV4-1 and TRBJ1-1; D is undetermined. This CDR3 spans 16 amino acids. The V end was cut by 3 bases, the J end by 4 bases, with 18 bases between. Germline CDR1 and CDR2: MGHRA and YSYEKL.

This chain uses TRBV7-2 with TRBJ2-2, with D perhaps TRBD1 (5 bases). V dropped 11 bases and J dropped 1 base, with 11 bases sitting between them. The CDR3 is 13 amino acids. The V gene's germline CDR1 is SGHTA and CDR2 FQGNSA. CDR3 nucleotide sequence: TGTGCCGCGCAGGGTAGGAACACCGGGGAGCTGTTTTTT. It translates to CAAQGRNTGELFF.

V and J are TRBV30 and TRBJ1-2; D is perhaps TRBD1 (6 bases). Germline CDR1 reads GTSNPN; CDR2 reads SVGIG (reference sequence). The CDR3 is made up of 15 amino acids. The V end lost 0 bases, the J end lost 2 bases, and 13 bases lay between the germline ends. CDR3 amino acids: CAWSVPTGGNYGYTF. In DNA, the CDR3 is TGTGCCTGGAGTGTACCGACAGGAGGCAACTATGGCTACACCTTC.

This chain's CDR3 is CASSFRGDQPQHF. The CDR3 DNA reads as TGTGCCAGCAGTTTCAGGGGGGATCAGCCCCAGCATTTT. The chain is built from TRBV12-3 or TRBV12-4 and TRBJ1-5, with 7 bases matching TRBD1. J lost 5 bases, V lost 3 bases, and 1 base had no gene match. The CDR3 consists of 13 residues.